The next 3 T cell receptor beta chains were all read from a single sample in a study of blood T cells in healthy people across ages. It was with a sample-barcoded 5' primer and a J-beta primer mix that a second PCR of roughly 7 to 12 cycles was run. TCRdb re-analysed the 5' RACE reads in MiXCR, keeping a single row per CDR3 protein. The table has about 640,000 distinct CDR3 sequences, roughly 50% seen once; the top ten hold more than 35%. The sample taken for sequencing was blood. The receptors come from a man in his sixties in good health.

The genes are TRBV12-3 or TRBV12-4 and TRBJ1-5, with 9 bases identical to TRBD1. Losses at the gene ends were 8 bases for V and 0 bases for J; bases not matched to a gene: 5. The CDR3 is 15 residues long. This chain's CDR3 is CASVQGANSNQPQHF. The CDR3 DNA is TGTGCCAGCGTACAGGGGGCTAATAGCAATCAGCCCCAGCATTTT.

This clonotype came up a few times. V is TRBV12-3 or TRBV12-4 and J is TRBJ2-1; no reliable D call. This CDR3 comprises 13 residues. Trimming took 1 base from V and 10 from J, leaving 11 bases between them. The CDR3 DNA is TGTGCCAGCAGTTTAGGGCCTATGGGGGAGCAGTTCTTC. Residues: CASSLGPMGEQFF.

The rearrangement uses TRBV3-1 and TRBJ2-5, with a weak D call TRBD1 (6 bases). The CDR3 totals 15 residues. The V and J ends lost 0 bases and 1 base respectively, with 9 bases between them. Germline V gives CDR1 LGHDT, CDR2 YNNKEL (reference sequence). The CDR3 reads CASSQETGTQETQYF. The CDR3 DNA sequence: TGTGCCAGCAGCCAAGAAACAGGGACCCAAGAGACCCAGTACTTC.